This TCR beta chain was captured by sequencing in a study of T cells in tumors after PD-1 blockade. Looking at the study overall: Patients had no prior checkpoint blockade, systemic immunosuppressants, or anti-cancer therapy within 4 weeks. Daily vismodegib 150 mg continued in a subset of anti-PD-1-treated patients. Notes on the study in general: Approximately 43% of tumor TCR clonotypes were also found in blood.

A remark on this clone: Its cognate antigen is unknown.

V shed 3 bases and J 3 bases; nucleotides not matched to a gene: 5. Per the germline V gene, CDR1 is SGDLS and CDR2 is YYNGEE. CDR3 length: 14 amino acids. The method was immunoSEQ multiplex PCR; TCRdb's version includes in-frame clones alone and lacks a portion of them. The data show 45,000 to 50,000 clones, with 70% to 85% seen just once and 8.7% held by the top ten. V is TRBV9 and J is TRBJ1-1, with 7 nucleotides matching TRBD1. Sample: PBMCs, taken before anti-PD-1 therapy. This sequence originates from a human donor with advanced basal cell or squamous cell carcinoma (not recorded which). The CDR3 sequence is CASSGGQLDTEAFF. The DNA of the CDR3 is TGTGCCAGCAGCGGGGGACAGTTAGACACTGAAGCTTTCTTT.